This T cell receptor (beta chain) was sequenced for a study of T cell responses to AZD1222 COVID-19 vaccine. Turning to the study itself: Pooling covered second doses at about 4 or about 12 weeks.

Clones were sequenced by immunoSEQ multiplex PCR, and TCRdb holds only the in-frame ones, with some missing. The table shows 80,000 to 100,000 clones, with around 88% occurring only once. Concerning this clone itself: The antigen remains undetermined.

Study results and limitations: Mostly white British, mostly female donors; authors suggested clonal diversity may be underestimated. No repertoire was sampled before or during the peak T cell response, only after it. Spike-wide coverage was observed for vaccine-associated CD4 TCRs, with dominant responses at 160-218 and 743-854.

This specimen consisted of peripheral blood, obtained on day 0 of AZD1222 vaccination. The sequence was obtained from an adult in good health.

CDR3 DNA: TGTGCCAGCACCCAGGAGAGTTTCTATGGCTACACCTTC. This codes for CASTQESFYGYTF. V is TRBV12-3 or TRBV12-4 and J is TRBJ1-2, with no clear D. V gave up 7 bases and J gave up 4 bases, with 13 bases separating them. This CDR3 is 13 amino acids long.